A single sample gave rise to the 30 T cell receptor beta chains below, sequenced in a study of shared T cell receptors in the human thymus. Clones were sequenced by immunoSEQ multiplex PCR, and TCRdb holds only the in-frame ones, with some missing. The sample carries 500,000 to 750,000 clones, roughly 90% recorded once. The sample was also linked to a second study, of human thymus T cells.

Sequenced material: thymocytes. The receptors stem from a boy under two years old with a congenital heart defect.

The CDR3 DNA is TGTGCCACCAGCACGACGGAACTAAGTACGGAGACCCAGTACTTC. As protein: CATSTTELSTETQYF. The chain couples TRBV15 to TRBJ2-5, with D hard to call. This CDR3 has 15 residues. Per germline, CDR1 LNHNV and CDR2 YYDKDF (reference sequence). V lost 4 bases and J 5 bases, leaving 17 bases between the germline ends. The entire variable domain, with the rest obtained from reference TRBV15 and TRBJ2-5, is as follows: DAMVIQNPRYQVTQFGKPVTLSCSQTLNHNVMYWYQQKSSQAPKLLFHYYDKDFNNEADTPDNFQSRRPNTSFCFLDIRSPGLGDTAMYLCATSTTELSTETQYFGPGTRLLVL.

The rearrangement links TRBV25-1 to TRBJ1-2, with D hard to call. The V and J ends lost 3 bases and 0 bases respectively, with 8 bases between them. The length of the CDR3 is 14 residues. CDR1 MGHDK and CDR2 SYGVNS come from the germline V gene. The CDR3: CASSDRTTNYGYTF. The CDR3 DNA is TGTGCCAGCAGTGATCGGACTACTAACTATGGCTACACCTTC.

This rearrangement joins TRBV4-3 to TRBJ2-7; the match to TRBD2 covers 10 bases. Trimming at V came to 0 bases and at J to 4 bases, leaving 3 bases not matched to a gene. The CDR3 is 15 amino acids. CDR1 and CDR2 from the germline V gene are LGHNA and YSLEER. The CDR3 coding sequence is TGCGCCAGCAGCCAAGATAGCGGGAGGCCGTACGAGCAGTACTTC. This translates into CASSQDSGRPYEQYF.

This chain joins TRBV19 and TRBJ1-1; 10 bases line up with TRBD1. The CDR3 consists of 17 residues. Germline loops: CDR1 LNHDA, CDR2 SQIVND (reference sequence). V lost 6 bases to trimming and J lost 4 bases; unmatched junction nucleotides: 14. The CDR3 is CASSQVGTGAKGTEAFF. CDR3 coding DNA: TGTGCCAGTAGCCAAGTCGGGACAGGGGCCAAGGGCACTGAAGCTTTCTTT.

The chain links TRBV4-1 to TRBJ2-1; 9 nucleotides match TRBD2. The germline V gene has CDR1 MGHRA and CDR2 YSYEKL. The junction had 8 bases not matched to a gene; V was cut back by 4 bases and J by 7 bases. This CDR3 spans 15 amino acids. The CDR3 DNA reads TGCGCCAGCAGCCTCTTCCGGACTAGCGTGAATGAGCAGTTCTTC. Encoded protein: CASSLFRTSVNEQFF.

The chain has TRBV6-1 and TRBJ2-5, with 10 bases matching TRBD2. CDR3 size: 14 residues. Germline CDR1 reads MNHNS; CDR2 reads SASEGT. Trimming cost V 7 bases and J 1 base; bases outside gene matches: 3. DNA of the CDR3: TGTGCCAGCACTAGCGGGAGACTCCAAGAGACCCAGTACTTC. Protein: CASTSGRLQETQYF.

This clone appeared a single time. The V gene is TRBV27, the J gene TRBJ2-3, with TRBD1 matching over 9 bases. Trimming at V came to 4 bases and at J to 2 bases, leaving 4 bases not matched to a gene. From germline, CDR1 is MNHEY and CDR2 SMNVEV (reference sequence). This CDR3 spans 15 amino acids. The CDR3 loop is CASSYRDRVTDTQYF. The CDR3 DNA reads as TGTGCCAGCAGTTACCGGGACAGGGTCACAGATACGCAGTATTTT.

The gene calls are TRBV30 and TRBJ2-6; a possible D gene is TRBD2 (6 bases). Germline V gives CDR1 GTSNPN, CDR2 SVGIG (reference sequence). The CDR3 contains 13 residues. Trimming shortened V by 4 bases and J by 10 bases, and 14 bases separated the two germline ends. The CDR3 DNA reads as TGTGCCTGGAAGGCCCGCCGGGAGAACGTCCTGACTTTC. Encoded protein: CAWKARRENVLTF. Looking up the rest from reference TRBV30 and TRBJ2-6 gives the full variable domain: SQTIHQWPATLVQPVGSPLSLECTVEGTSNPNLYWYRQAAGRGLQLLFYSVGIGQISSEVPQNLSASRPQDRQFILSSKKLLLSDSGFYLCAWKARRENVLTFGAGSRLTVL.

This chain uses TRBV5-6 with TRBJ1-1; the D gene is possibly TRBD1 (6 bases). This CDR3 has 14 residues. V was cut by 0 bases and J by 6 bases, with 12 bases left in between. CDR1 and CDR2 from the germline V gene are SGHDT and YYEEEE. Here the CDR3 reads CASSLGQGRAEAFF. Written as DNA, the CDR3 is TGTGCCAGCAGCTTGGGGCAGGGGAGGGCTGAAGCTTTCTTT.

The chain combines TRBV4-2 with TRBJ1-3, with D unresolved. V was clipped by 3 bases and J by 0 bases, with 18 bases between them. Per germline, CDR1 LGHNA and CDR2 YNFKEQ. The CDR3 has 18 residues. CDR3 sequence: CASSHPPGGLPSGNTIYF. Written as DNA, the CDR3 is TGTGCCAGCAGCCACCCGCCGGGAGGGCTCCCCTCTGGAAACACCATATATTTT.

The genes are TRBV18 and TRBJ2-3; TRBD1 agrees at 7 bases. This CDR3 has 13 amino acids. The V segment lost 3 bases and the J segment 3 bases; nucleotides outside the gene matches: 0. CDR1 and CDR2 from the germline V gene are KGHSH and LQKENI. The CDR3 DNA reads TGTGCCAGCTCACCGACAGGGACAGATACGCAGTATTTT. It translates to CASSPTGTDTQYF.

The DNA for the CDR3 is TGCGCCAGCAGCCAATCTGTCCGCCGGGACAGGGGGCAGGGGGGCTATTACGAGCAGTACTTC. It codes for CASSQSVRRDRGQGGYYEQYF. The rearrangement links TRBV4-3 to TRBJ2-7, with TRBD1 matching over 12 bases. Trimming removed 2 bases from V and 4 bases from J; junction bases left unmatched: 21. There are 21 residues in the CDR3. Germline V gives CDR1 LGHNA, CDR2 YSLEER.

The V gene is TRBV6-4, the J gene TRBJ2-2; 9 positions match TRBD1. Germline CDR1 is MRHNA and CDR2 is SNTAGT. V lost 6 bases to trimming and J lost 6 bases; unmatched junction nucleotides: 8. The CDR3 spans 15 residues. As DNA, the CDR3 is TGTGCCAGCAGCCCGGGACAGGGATACGCCGGGGAGCTGTTTTTT. Its translation: CASSPGQGYAGELFF.

This chain joins TRBV10-3 and TRBJ2-1, with TRBD2 matching over 12 bases. This CDR3 region has 22 residues. From germline, CDR1 is ENHRY and CDR2 SYGVKD. Trimming cost V 7 bases and J 10 bases; bases outside gene matches: 32. The CDR3 is CAINPLGLAGPPHHLQGAEQFF. The DNA for the CDR3 is TGTGCCATCAATCCTCTGGGACTAGCGGGCCCCCCTCACCACTTACAAGGTGCGGAGCAGTTCTTC.

The chain couples TRBV4-2 to TRBJ2-5; 9 bases are a match to TRBD2. Germline-derived CDR1 and CDR2 are LGHNA and YNFKEQ. The J segment lost 2 bases and the V segment lost 0 bases, leaving 10 bases of the junction unmatched. This CDR3 has 18 residues. CDR3 sequence (DNA): TGTGCCAGCAGCCAAGAATCTAGCGGGAAGCTCCCTCAAGAGACCCAGTACTTC. Encoded protein: CASSQESSGKLPQETQYF.

The J gene is TRBJ2-7, the V gene TRBV5-1; the D gene is possibly TRBD2 (6 bases). V was shortened by 4 bases and J by 2 bases, with 19 bases between the two germline ends. From germline, CDR1 is SGHRS and CDR2 YFSETQ. This CDR3 is built from 16 residues. In DNA, the CDR3 is TGCGCCAGCAGCCCCTGGTTGGTAGCGGATACCTACGAGCAGTACTTC. It specifies CASSPWLVADTYEQYF.

This clone was counted once. The chain joins TRBV5-6 to TRBJ2-7; 9 bases agree with TRBD2. CDR1 SGHDT and CDR2 YYEEEE come from the germline V gene. J lost 0 bases, V lost 5 bases, and 6 bases had no gene match. This CDR3 contains 15 residues. CDR3 sequence (DNA): TGTGCCAGCAGAAGACTAGCGGACATCTCCTACGAGCAGTACTTC. Translation gives CASRRLADISYEQYF. Drawing the rest from reference TRBV5-6 and TRBJ2-7, the complete variable domain is DAGVTQSPTHLIKTRGQQVTLRCSPKSGHDTVSWYQQALGQGPQFIFQYYEEEERQRGNFPDRFSGHQFPNYSSELNVNALLLGDSALYLCASRRLADISYEQYFGPGTRLTVT.

The rearrangement links TRBV28 to TRBJ2-5; 9 nucleotides agree with TRBD2. The CDR3 covers 17 residues. The V and J ends lost 5 bases and 7 bases, in that order; junction bases with no gene match: 17. The germline CDR1 and CDR2 sequences are MDHEN and SYDVKM. CDR3 residues: CASSLGTSLNPQGTQYF. CDR3 coding DNA: TGTGCCAGCAGTCTCGGGACTAGCCTTAACCCCCAGGGGACCCAGTACTTC.

This rearrangement joins TRBV10-3 to TRBJ2-1; D is unresolved. Trimming removed 7 bases at V and 6 bases at J, with 16 bases between. Germline-derived CDR1 and CDR2 are ENHRY and SYGVKD. The CDR3 has 14 residues. The CDR3 here is CAIKGPSASNEQFF. The CDR3 DNA sequence: TGTGCCATCAAAGGCCCCAGCGCAAGCAATGAGCAGTTCTTC.

The CDR3 DNA is TGTGCCAGCAGTTCGACTAGCGGGAGGGGTTACGAGCAGTACTTC. As protein: CASSSTSGRGYEQYF. J is TRBJ2-7 and V is TRBV27; TRBD2 agrees at 14 bases. CDR1 is MNHEY, CDR2 SMNVEV, per germline (reference sequence). This CDR3 contains 15 residues. Trimming removed 4 bases from V and 4 bases from J; junction bases left unmatched: 3.

CDR3 loop: CASSEPRTSVNSVEEFF. In DNA form, the CDR3 reads TGCGCCAGCAGTGAGCCTAGGACTAGCGTTAACTCCGTCGAGGAGTTCTTC. This chain connects TRBV10-2 to TRBJ2-1, with 9 bases lining up with TRBD2. Germline CDR1 reads WSHSY; CDR2 reads SAAADI. Germline trimming cut 2 bases from V and 14 bases from J; bases unmatched to any gene: 19. This CDR3 is built from 17 residues.

This chain links TRBV27 with TRBJ2-1; 16 positions agree with TRBD2. V was clipped by 9 bases and J by 12 bases; unmatched bases: 14. The CDR3 totals 16 residues. The germline V gene encodes CDR1 MNHEY and CDR2 SMNVEV (reference sequence). CDR3 in amino acids: CASTTEGTSGRALQFF. The DNA for the CDR3 is TGTGCCAGTACTACGGAAGGGACTAGCGGGAGGGCCCTGCAGTTCTTC.

About this clone: Other DNA sequences from this sample encode an identical CDR3 as well. The chain has TRBV28 and TRBJ2-7, with D possibly being TRBD1 (6 bases). V lost 6 bases and J lost 0, with 6 bases in between. Germline loops: CDR1 MDHEN, CDR2 SYDVKM. The CDR3 totals 12 residues. The CDR3 is CASSRGSYEQYF. CDR3 in DNA: TGTGCCAGCAGCAGGGGCTCCTACGAGCAGTACTTC.

The V gene is TRBV4-1, the J gene TRBJ2-2; maybe TRBD1 (6 bases). V lost 3 bases and J lost 7, with 18 bases in between. The CDR3 loop spans 16 amino acids. CDR1 is MGHRA, CDR2 YSYEKL, per germline. Written as DNA, the CDR3 is TGCGCCAGCAGCCAGGGGGCGACCGTAAATGGCGGGGAGCTGTTTTTT. Encoded protein: CASSQGATVNGGELFF.

The V gene is TRBV27, the J gene TRBJ1-2; the D is unclear. With 2 bases removed from V and 2 bases from J, the gap between germline ends came to 21 bases. The CDR3 has 18 residues. Germline V gives CDR1 MNHEY, CDR2 SMNVEV (reference sequence). The CDR3 protein is CASSLLPNPAQANYGYTF. The CDR3 nucleotides are TGTGCCAGCAGTTTACTACCCAACCCCGCTCAGGCGAACTATGGCTACACCTTC.

This sequence joins TRBV11-2 and TRBJ2-1; D is ambiguous. V dropped 0 bases and J dropped 12 bases, with 12 bases sitting between them. The CDR3 totals 13 residues. Germline V gene sequence: CDR1 SGHAT, CDR2 FQNNGV. Here the CDR3 DNA reads TGTGCCAGCAGCTTAGACTCCCCCTCTACGCAGTTCTTC. Encoded protein: CASSLDSPSTQFF. Full variable domain (remainder filled in from reference TRBV11-2 and TRBJ2-1): EAGVAQSPRYKIIEKRQSVAFWCNPISGHATLYWYQQILGQGPKLLIQFQNNGVVDDSQLPKDRFSAERLKGVDSTLKIQPAKLEDSAVYLCASSLDSPSTQFFGPGTRLTVL.

The V gene is TRBV6-6, the J gene TRBJ2-2; D unresolved. V shed 1 base and J shed 9 bases, with 6 bases lying between them. This CDR3 is built from 12 residues. Looked up from germline, CDR1 is MNHNY and CDR2 is SVGAGI (reference sequence). CDR3 sequence reads: CASSYCARELFF. For the CDR3, the DNA is TGTGCCAGCAGTTACTGCGCCCGGGAGCTGTTTTTT.

This clone was found once. The chain combines TRBV4-1 with TRBJ1-5, with D possibly matching TRBD1 (5 bases). V gave up 0 bases and J gave up 0 bases, with 18 bases separating them. The CDR3 is 19 amino acids. The V gene's germline CDR1 is MGHRA and CDR2 YSYEKL. The CDR3 spells CASSQELRSGWYSNQPQHF. The CDR3 DNA sequence: TGCGCCAGCAGCCAAGAACTGCGCTCAGGGTGGTATAGCAATCAGCCCCAGCATTTT.

V and J are TRBV2 and TRBJ2-1; 7 bases fit TRBD2. CDR3 length: 15 amino acids. Looked up from germline, CDR1 is SNHLY and CDR2 is FYNNEI. V dropped 4 bases and J dropped 2; count of bases not matched to a gene: 5. CDR3 sequence: CASSGGGGTYNEQFF. CDR3 bases: TGTGCCAGCAGTGGGGGGGGTGGCACCTACAATGAGCAGTTCTTC.

The chain couples TRBV5-4 to TRBJ2-1, with TRBD2 as a possible D gene (5 bases). The CDR3 is made up of 13 amino acids. With 3 bases removed from V and 6 bases from J, the gap between germline ends came to 10 bases. CDR1 and CDR2 from the germline V gene are SGHNT and YYREEE (reference sequence). CDR3 sequence: CASSYHTSNEQFF. As DNA, the CDR3 is TGTGCCAGCAGCTACCATACTAGCAATGAGCAGTTCTTC.